The present TCR beta chain was sequenced within a study of TIL therapy for anti-PD-1-resistant metastatic lung cancer. About the research overall: A handful of tumors were EGFR-mutant and two were ALK-rearranged. General observations from the study: TIL cultures after expansion showed higher clonality and lower diversity than baseline tumor (median about 6% vs 30%). Patients were highly selected, enriched for treatment-naive, never-smoker and oncogene-addicted cases.

Regarding time point: pre-treatment sample, taken before nivolumab and TIL therapy. Tumor tissue came from excised metastases, mostly pleural nodules or supraclavicular lymph nodes. This was the immunoSEQ v3 assay. Sequencing depth was approximately 1.8 million read pairs for survey level, roughly 5-6 million for deep. The assay was immunoSEQ multiplex PCR, and TCRdb's table has in-frame clones only and misses some. The sample lists 6,000 to 7,500 clones, roughly two thirds occurring once. The CDR3 has 15 residues. V was cut by 0 bases and J by 2 bases, with 11 bases left in between. Germline V CDR1 and CDR2: SGHNT, YYREEE (reference sequence). This clone came up once. Antigen: not known.

The chain employs TRBV5-4 and TRBJ1-2, with D possibly being TRBD1 (5 bases). The receptor was isolated from a person aged 25-85 years with non-small cell lung cancer. The specimen comprised tumor tissue, sampled at baseline. The CDR3: CASSLEQGRNYGYTF. The CDR3 nucleotides read TGTGCCAGCAGCTTGGAGCAGGGACGAAACTATGGCTACACCTTC.